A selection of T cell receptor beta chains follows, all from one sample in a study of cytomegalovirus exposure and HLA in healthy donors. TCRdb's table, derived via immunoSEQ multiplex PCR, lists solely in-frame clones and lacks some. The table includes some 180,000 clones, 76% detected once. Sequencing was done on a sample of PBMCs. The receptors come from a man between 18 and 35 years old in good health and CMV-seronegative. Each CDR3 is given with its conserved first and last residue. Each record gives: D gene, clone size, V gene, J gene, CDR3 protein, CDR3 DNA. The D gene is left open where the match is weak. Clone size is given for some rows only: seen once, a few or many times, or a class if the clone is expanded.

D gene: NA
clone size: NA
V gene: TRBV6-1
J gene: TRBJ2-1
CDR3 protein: CASGRFAYNEQFF
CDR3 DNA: TGTGCCAGCGGGAGGTTTGCCTACAATGAGCAGTTCTTC

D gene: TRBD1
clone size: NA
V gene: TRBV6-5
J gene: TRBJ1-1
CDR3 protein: CASQLPGTEDTEAFF
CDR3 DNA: TGTGCCAGTCAGTTACCCGGGACAGAGGACACTGAAGCTTTCTTT

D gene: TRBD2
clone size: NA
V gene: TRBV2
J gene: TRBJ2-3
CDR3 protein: CASSEWASGRYDTQYF
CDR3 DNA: TGTGCCAGCAGCGAGTGGGCTAGCGGGAGGTACGATACGCAGTATTTT

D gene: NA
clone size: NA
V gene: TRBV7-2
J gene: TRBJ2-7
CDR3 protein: CASSLEAIREQYF
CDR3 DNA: TGTGCCAGCAGCTTAGAGGCTATCAGGGAGCAGTACTTC

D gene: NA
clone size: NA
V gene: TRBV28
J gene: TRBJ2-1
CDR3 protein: CASSPLRDYNEQFF
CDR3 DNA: TGTGCCAGCAGCCCCCTCAGGGATTACAATGAGCAGTTCTTC

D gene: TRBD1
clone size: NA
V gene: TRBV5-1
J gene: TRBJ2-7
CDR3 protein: CASSLTGGTSEQYF
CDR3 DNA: TGCGCCAGCAGCTTGACAGGGGGGACGAGCGAGCAGTACTTC

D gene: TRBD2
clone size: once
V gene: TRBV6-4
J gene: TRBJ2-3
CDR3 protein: CASSGVSGGADTQYF
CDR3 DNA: TGTGCCAGCAGTGGAGTAAGCGGGGGGGCAGATACGCAGTATTTT

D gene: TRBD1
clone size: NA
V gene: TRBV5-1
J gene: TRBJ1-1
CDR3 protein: CASRSGPARGRTEAFF
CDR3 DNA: TGCGCCAGCAGATCTGGCCCTGCCAGGGGGCGGACTGAAGCTTTCTTT

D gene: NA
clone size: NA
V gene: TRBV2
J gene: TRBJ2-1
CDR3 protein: CASSEVGRLGGNEQFF
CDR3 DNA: TGTGCCAGCAGTGAAGTAGGGCGGTTAGGGGGAAATGAGCAGTTCTTC

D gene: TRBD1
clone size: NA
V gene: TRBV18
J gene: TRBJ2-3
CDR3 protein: CASSRTGEVYF
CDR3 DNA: TGTGCCAGCTCACGGACAGGGGAGGTGTATTTT

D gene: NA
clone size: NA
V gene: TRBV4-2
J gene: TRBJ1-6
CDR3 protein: CASSQDVGSYNSPLHF
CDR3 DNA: TGTGCCAGCAGCCAAGATGTAGGGAGCTATAATTCACCCCTCCACTTT

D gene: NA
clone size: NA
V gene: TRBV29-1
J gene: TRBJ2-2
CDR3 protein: CSVEARITGELFF
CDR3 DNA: TGCAGCGTTGAAGCCAGGATCACCGGGGAGCTGTTTTTT

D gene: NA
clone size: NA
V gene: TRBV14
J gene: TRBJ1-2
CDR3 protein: CASSPLIDRGYTF
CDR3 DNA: TGTGCCAGCAGCCCCCTGATCGACAGGGGCTACACCTTC

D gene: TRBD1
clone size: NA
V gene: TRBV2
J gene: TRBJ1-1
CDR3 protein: CASNSQPQGASEAFF
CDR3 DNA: TGTGCCAGCAATAGCCAACCTCAGGGGGCAAGTGAAGCTTTCTTT

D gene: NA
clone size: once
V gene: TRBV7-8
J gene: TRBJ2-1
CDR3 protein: CASTTWGEGDNEQFF
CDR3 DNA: TGTGCCAGCACCACCTGGGGGGAGGGGGACAATGAGCAGTTCTTC

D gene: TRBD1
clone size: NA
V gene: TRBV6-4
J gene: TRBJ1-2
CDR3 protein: CASKDRGYGYTF
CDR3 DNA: TGTGCCAGCAAGGACAGGGGGTATGGCTACACCTTC

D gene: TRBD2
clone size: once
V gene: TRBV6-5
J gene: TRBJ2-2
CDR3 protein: CASSPGGVDTGELFF
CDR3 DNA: TGTGCCAGCAGCCCGGGAGGGGTTGACACCGGGGAGCTGTTTTTT

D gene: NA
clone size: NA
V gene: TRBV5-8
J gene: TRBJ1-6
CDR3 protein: CASSLGTFYSPLHF
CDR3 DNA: TGTGCCAGCAGCCTCGGGACTTTCTATTCACCCCTCCACTTT

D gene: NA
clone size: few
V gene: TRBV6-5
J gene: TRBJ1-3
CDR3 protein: CASSSGLGNTIYF
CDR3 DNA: TGTGCCAGCAGTTCAGGGTTGGGAAACACCATATATTTT

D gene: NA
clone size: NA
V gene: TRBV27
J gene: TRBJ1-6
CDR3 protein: CASSFLNTNSPLHF
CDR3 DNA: TGTGCCAGCAGTTTTTTGAACACGAATTCACCCCTCCACTTT

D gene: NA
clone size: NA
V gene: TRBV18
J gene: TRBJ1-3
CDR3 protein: CASSPTGPSGNTIYF
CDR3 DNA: TGTGCCAGCTCACCGACAGGACCCTCTGGAAACACCATATATTTT

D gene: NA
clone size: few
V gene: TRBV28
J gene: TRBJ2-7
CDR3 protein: CASSLPQGSPSEQYF
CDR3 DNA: TGTGCCAGCAGTCTCCCACAGGGATCCCCTTCCGAGCAGTACTTC

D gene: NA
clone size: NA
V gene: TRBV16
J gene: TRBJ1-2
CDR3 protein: CASSQSSGREGYTF
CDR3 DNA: TGTGCCAGCAGCCAATCGTCGGGTCGCGAGGGCTACACCTTC

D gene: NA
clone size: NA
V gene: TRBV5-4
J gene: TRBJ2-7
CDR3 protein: CASSLGNNEQYF
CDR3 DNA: TGTGCCAGCAGCTTGGGTAATAACGAGCAGTACTTC

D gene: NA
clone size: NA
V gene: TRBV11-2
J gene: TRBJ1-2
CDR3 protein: CASSRTTKDYGYTF
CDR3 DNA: TGTGCCAGCAGCCGAACTACAAAAGATTATGGCTACACCTTC

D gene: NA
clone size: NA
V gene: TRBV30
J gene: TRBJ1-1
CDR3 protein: CAWRRTRDTEAFF
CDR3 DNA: TGTGCCTGGAGGAGGACCAGGGACACTGAAGCTTTCTTT

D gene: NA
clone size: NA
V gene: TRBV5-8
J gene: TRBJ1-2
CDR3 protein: CASSLAQHGYTF
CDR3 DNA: TGTGCCAGCAGCTTGGCACAGCATGGCTACACCTTC

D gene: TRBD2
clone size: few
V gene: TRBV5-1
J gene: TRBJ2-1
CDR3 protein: CASSPVSGRAADEQFF
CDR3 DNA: TGCGCCAGCAGCCCCGTTAGCGGGAGGGCCGCCGATGAGCAGTTCTTC

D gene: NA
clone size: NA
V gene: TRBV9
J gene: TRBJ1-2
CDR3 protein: CAGSTQAYGYTF
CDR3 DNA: TGTGCCGGCAGTACCCAAGCCTATGGCTACACCTTC

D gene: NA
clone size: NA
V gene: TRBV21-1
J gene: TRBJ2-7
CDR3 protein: CASSESGSGAYEQYF
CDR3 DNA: TGTGCCAGCAGCGAGAGCGGGAGCGGCGCCTACGAGCAGTACTTC

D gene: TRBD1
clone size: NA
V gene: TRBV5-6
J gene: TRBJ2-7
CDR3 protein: CASSQMQTGGNEQYF
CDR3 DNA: TGTGCCAGCAGCCAGATGCAAACAGGGGGAAATGAGCAGTACTTC